Below, 8 T cell receptor beta chains from the same sample are listed, as sequenced in a study of blood T cell repertoires in COVID-19. Sequencing used immunoSEQ multiplex PCR; TCRdb keeps in-frame clones, though not all of them. The sample comprises 100,000 or so clones, roughly 84% of which are singletons, and 2.1% rests with the top ten. Input material: peripheral blood. Every receptor here comes from a human donor in a cohort sampled during active COVID-19.

The chain uses TRBV7-3 and TRBJ2-7, with D perhaps TRBD1 (6 bases). CDR3 length: 15 amino acids. Trimming removed 2 bases at V and 3 bases at J, with 14 bases between. Per germline, CDR1 SGHTA and CDR2 FQGTGA. The CDR3 DNA reads TGTGCCAGCAGCTTACAGGGGTTGGGGAACTACGAGCAGTACTTC. This encodes CASSLQGLGNYEQYF.

V gene TRBV19 combines with J gene TRBJ1-5, with no clear D. Germline CDR1 LNHDA, CDR2 SQIVND (reference sequence). There are 15 residues in the CDR3. The V and J ends lost 5 bases and 5 bases respectively, with 16 bases between them. CDR3 DNA: TGTGCCAGTAGTGATTCCGGGAGTAATTATCAGCCCCAGCATTTT. Protein: CASSDSGSNYQPQHF.

This chain joins TRBV6-6 and TRBJ1-5; D is unclear. V lost 2 bases to trimming and J lost 1 base, with 6 bases between them. In germline, CDR1 is MNHNY, CDR2 SVGAGI (reference sequence). The CDR3 has 14 amino acids. The CDR3 spells CASSYPESNQPQHF. The CDR3 nucleotides are TGTGCCAGCAGTTACCCGGAGAGCAATCAGCCCCAGCATTTT.

This sequence joins TRBV5-1 and TRBJ1-1; D remains ambiguous. The CDR3 totals 15 residues. The V gene's germline CDR1 is SGHRS and CDR2 YFSETQ. V was shortened by 4 bases and J by 2 bases, with 15 bases between the two germline ends. The CDR3 loop is CASSMLGISNTEAFF. The CDR3 nucleotides are TGCGCCAGCAGCATGCTCGGGATATCCAACACTGAAGCTTTCTTT.

This chain connects TRBV28 to TRBJ2-7; 10 nucleotides agree with TRBD2. Germline assignment: CDR1 MDHEN and CDR2 SYDVKM. J was trimmed by 0 bases and V by 6 bases; bases with no gene match: 2. The CDR3 has 14 residues. CDR3 sequence (DNA): TGTGCCAGCAGACTAGCGGGGTCCTCCTACGAGCAGTACTTC. Residues: CASRLAGSSYEQYF.

The chain joins TRBV7-2 to TRBJ2-2; D may be TRBD1 (5 bases). The germline V gene has CDR1 SGHTA and CDR2 FQGNSA. V dropped 3 bases and J dropped 5 bases, with 13 bases sitting between them. The CDR3 runs 15 residues. In nucleotides, the CDR3 is TGTGCCAGCAGCTTCCAGGGTGGGAAGACCGGGGAGCTGTTTTTT. Its protein product is CASSFQGGKTGELFF.

The rearrangement uses TRBV30 and TRBJ1-1; D is undetermined. Trimming took off 6 bases at V and 4 bases at J, with 21 bases between the two ends. CDR1 and CDR2 (germline): GTSNPN, SVGIG (reference sequence). CDR3 length: 15 residues. The CDR3, as DNA: TGTGCCTGTCCCCGCCGCGGAACGGGTATCACTGAAGCTTTCTTT. Translation gives CACPRRGTGITEAFF.

The chain employs TRBV9 and TRBJ2-3; 8 positions match TRBD2. Looked up from germline, CDR1 is SGDLS and CDR2 is YYNGEE. This CDR3 spans 16 amino acids. The ends lost 3 bases at V and 2 bases at J; junction bases unmatched: 8. This chain's CDR3 is CASSARGRGDTDTQYF. The DNA for the CDR3 is TGTGCCAGCAGCGCAAGAGGGCGGGGGGACACAGATACGCAGTATTTT.